This record looks at one T cell receptor (beta chain) sequence and its context. Its antigen remains unidentified. This sample is drawn from a study of cytomegalovirus exposure and HLA in healthy donors. Findings of the study overall: TCR beta chains numbering 164 were designated cytomegalovirus-associated. Confirmation was obtained in vitro that a few CMV-associated chains are specific for CMV antigens.

Data came from immunoSEQ multiplex PCR; TCRdb stores just in-frame clones and leaves some out. The sample records more than 200,000 clones, around 90% being singletons. Germline CDR1 is MNHEY and CDR2 is SMNVEV (reference sequence). V lost 4 bases and J lost 3; bases outside the gene matches: 16. This CDR3 is 19 amino acids long. The sequencing sample was made of PBMCs. This sequence was found in a woman younger than 45 in good health and CMV-seronegative. The V and J genes are TRBV27 and TRBJ2-1; 9 bases map to TRBD2. DNA for the CDR3: TGTGCCAGCAGTTCCCCAAGGTGGGCTAGCGGGAAGGGCTACAATGAGCAGTTCTTC. Protein sequence: CASSSPRWASGKGYNEQFF.